This T cell receptor (beta chain) stems from a study of long-term antiretroviral therapy in people with HIV. The assay, immunoSEQ v3.0, was run at survey level. Using immunoSEQ multiplex PCR, the repertoire was profiled, and TCRdb retains in-frame clones only, with some absent. The sample has about 16,000 clones, 70% to 85% seen once. The CDR3 length is 22 residues. The junction had 23 bases not matched to a gene; V was cut back by 0 bases and J by 1 base. Germline V lookup: CDR1 GTSNPN, CDR2 SVGIG (reference sequence). The rearrangement joins TRBV30 to TRBJ2-1; 8 bases line up with TRBD2. The receptor's source is a woman between 50 and 59 years old with HIV. Source: unsorted PBMCs, taken 1.5 years before starting antiretroviral therapy. CDR3 residues: CAWSVPPGGKGGGQRSYNEQFF. The CDR3 DNA reads TGTGCCTGGAGTGTACCCCCCGGGGGCAAAGGCGGGGGGCAAAGATCCTACAATGAGCAGTTCTTC.